This TCR beta chain was identified during a study of spatial heterogeneity in lung cancer. TCRdb independently ran MiXCR on the 5' RACE reads; one entry per CDR3 protein. This table holds more than 60,000 distinct CDR3 sequences, 8% found once. Noted time point: sample taken at primary tumor resection. No cell sorting; template was whole RNA from tumor, lung tissue or PBMC. Germline CDR1 and CDR2: MNHEY and SMNVEV (reference sequence). The CDR3 is 16 residues long. V dropped 5 bases and J dropped 5; count of bases not matched to a gene: 9. This clonotype was observed many times. This clonotype was obtained from a male donor with early-stage non-small cell lung cancer. This rearrangement joins TRBV27 to TRBJ2-5; 12 nucleotides line up with TRBD2. The material sequenced was PBMCs, taken at surgery. The CDR3 bases are TGTGCCAGCAGTGAAGGACTAGCGGGACTGGAGGAGACCCAGTACTTC. Its translation: CASSEGLAGLEETQYF.